What follows are 3 T cell receptor beta chains derived from one specimen sequenced in a study of blood T cell repertoires in COVID-19. The data were produced by immunoSEQ multiplex PCR, yet TCRdb's version contains in-frame clones alone and is incomplete. Found here are 100,000 to 150,000 clones, around 90% of them singletons; the top ten hold around 2%. Sequencing input: peripheral blood. These TCRs come from a man aged 45 to 65 with COVID-19, enrolled during active disease.

The rearrangement links TRBV11-2 to TRBJ2-3, with D possibly matching TRBD1 (6 bases). The germline CDR1 and CDR2 sequences are SGHAT and FQNNGV. The CDR3 length is 16 residues. The germline V and J ends were trimmed by 1 base and 1 base, with 12 bases remaining between them. The CDR3 reads CASSLVVGGGTDTQYF. Here the CDR3 DNA reads TGTGCCAGCAGCTTAGTAGTAGGGGGTGGCACAGATACGCAGTATTTT.

The chain has TRBV11-2 and TRBJ2-7, with D possibly being TRBD2 (5 bases). The germline CDR1 and CDR2 sequences are SGHAT and FQNNGV. CDR3 length: 14 residues. Trimming removed 5 bases at V and 3 bases at J, with 14 bases between. The CDR3 loop reads CASSAGPSGYEQYF. CDR3 in DNA: TGTGCCAGCAGCGCCGGGCCCAGCGGCTACGAGCAGTACTTC.

In this sample, this clone turned up once. The chain has TRBV10-2 and TRBJ2-1; 7 nucleotides match TRBD1. This CDR3 comprises 14 residues. Germline V lookup: CDR1 WSHSY, CDR2 SAAADI. V lost 3 bases, J lost 3 bases, and 2 bases stayed unmatched. The CDR3 region is CASSDPGGYNEQFF. CDR3 sequence (DNA): TGCGCCAGCAGTGATCCAGGGGGCTACAATGAGCAGTTCTTC.